One and the same sample provided the 17 T cell receptor beta chains below, sequenced in a study of T-cell memory formation after mild COVID-19. Using its own MiXCR run on the 5' RACE reads, TCRdb lists one record per CDR3 protein. The table records fewer than 500,000 distinct CDR3 sequences, roughly 25% of them present only once. Sample: PBMCs or a T cell subset sorted from them (not recorded which). These TCRs come from an adult woman who had mild COVID-19 (a few samples of this study predate the infection). Cell type and time point are not known.

This clonotype was seen a few times. The chain links TRBV20-1 to TRBJ1-6; D may be TRBD1 (6 bases). V was clipped by 4 bases and J by 0 bases, with 10 bases between them. The length of the CDR3 is 15 residues. Germline values: CDR1 DFQATT, CDR2 SNEGSKA (reference sequence). Here the CDR3 DNA reads TGCAGTGCTAAGGACAGAGGCTCCTATAATTCACCCCTCCACTTT. Translating it yields CSAKDRGSYNSPLHF.

The chain links TRBV15 to TRBJ1-4; TRBD1 matches 9 bases. Per germline, CDR1 LNHNV and CDR2 YYDKDF (reference sequence). This CDR3 has 15 residues. V dropped 6 bases and J dropped 1; count of bases not matched to a gene: 3. CDR3 DNA: TGTGCCACCAGAACAGGGGGCCAAACTAATGAAAAACTGTTTTTT. It is translated as CATRTGGQTNEKLFF.

This clonotype was picked up a small number of times. The chain is built from TRBV29-1 and TRBJ2-7; no firm D call. V lost 6 bases and J lost 4, with 22 bases in between. CDR3 length: 15 amino acids. The germline CDR1 and CDR2 sequences are SQVTM and ANQGSEA. The CDR3 loop reads CSVGYSARLRYEQYF. The DNA of the CDR3 is TGCAGCGTGGGCTACTCGGCGCGCTTGCGTTACGAGCAGTACTTC.

The chain employs TRBV5-8 and TRBJ2-3; TRBD1 agrees at 9 bases. The CDR3 contains 16 residues. CDR1 SGHTS and CDR2 YDEGEE come from the germline V gene. V was clipped by 3 bases and J by 3 bases; unmatched bases: 8. This CDR3 reads CASSSPRDRVTDTQYF. As DNA, the CDR3 is TGTGCCAGCAGCTCCCCCCGGGACAGGGTAACAGATACGCAGTATTTT.

The chain employs TRBV27 and TRBJ1-1; D is possibly TRBD1 (6 bases). The V and J ends lost 6 bases and 3 bases respectively, with 14 bases between them. The CDR3 covers 14 residues. Germline loops: CDR1 MNHEY, CDR2 SMNVEV (reference sequence). CDR3 sequence: CASSPTGMHTEAFF. The CDR3 DNA follows: TGTGCCAGCAGCCCCACAGGGATGCACACTGAAGCTTTCTTT.

The gene calls are TRBV9 and TRBJ1-4; no clear D. CDR1 and CDR2 (germline): SGDLS, YYNGEE. This CDR3 has 15 amino acids. V was shortened by 3 bases and J by 6 bases, with 15 bases between the two germline ends. CDR3 coding DNA: TGTGCCAGCAGCGCAGAGCCCAGCGGCCATGAAAAACTGTTTTTT. It codes for CASSAEPSGHEKLFF.

The chain joins TRBV12-3 or TRBV12-4 to TRBJ2-1; perhaps D is TRBD1 or TRBD2 (5 bases each). The CDR3 spans 14 residues. V was shortened by 10 bases and J by 6 bases, with 19 bases between the two germline ends. The CDR3 here is CATKRGEWSNEQFF. DNA of the CDR3: TGTGCCACTAAAAGAGGGGAGTGGAGCAATGAGCAGTTCTTC.

The J gene is TRBJ2-5, the V gene TRBV5-1, with D possibly matching TRBD1 (6 bases). This CDR3 contains 15 residues. The V gene lost 0 bases and the J gene lost 4 bases, with 13 bases spanning the gap. The germline V gene has CDR1 SGHRS and CDR2 YFSETQ. CDR3 in amino acids: CASSLVVGARETQYF. DNA for the CDR3: TGCGCCAGCAGCTTGGTGGTGGGGGCGCGAGAGACCCAGTACTTC.

The rearrangement joins TRBV29-1 to TRBJ1-1; D is uncertain. The germline CDR1 and CDR2 sequences are SQVTM and ANQGSEA. CDR3 size: 12 residues. The V end was cut by 1 base, the J end by 5 bases, with 8 bases between. In DNA, the CDR3 is TGCAGCGTTGAAGTTTATCTAACTGAAGCTTTCTTT. This encodes CSVEVYLTEAFF.

This chain uses TRBV7-2 with TRBJ2-3; 8 bases align to TRBD1. With 4 bases clipped from V and 1 base from J, the junction kept 7 bases outside the gene matches. The CDR3 is 16 amino acids. Germline lookup yields CDR1 SGHTA and CDR2 FQGNSA. As DNA, the CDR3 is TGTGCCAGCAGCTCGGGACAGGCAAGAGGCACAGATACGCAGTATTTT. It is translated as CASSSGQARGTDTQYF.

V is TRBV6-5 and J is TRBJ2-3; D gene unclear. Germline V gives CDR1 MNHEY, CDR2 SVGAGI. V shed 9 bases and J shed 3 bases, with 19 bases lying between them. The CDR3 consists of 15 residues. CDR3 sequence: CASRPRPHRTDTQYF. CDR3 nucleotides: TGTGCCAGTAGGCCTCGCCCCCATCGAACAGATACGCAGTATTTT.

The V call is TRBV3-1, the J call TRBJ1-2, with 7 positions matching TRBD1. The CDR3 sequence is 13 residues long. The V gene end was trimmed by 5 bases and the J gene end by 4 bases; junction bases not matched to a gene: 4. Germline V gene data show CDR1 as LGHDT and CDR2 as YNNKEL (reference sequence). The CDR3 is CASSGTDRYGYTF. Written as DNA, the CDR3 is TGTGCCAGCAGCGGGACAGACCGCTATGGCTACACCTTC.

The chain is built from TRBV4-1 and TRBJ2-7; 11 nucleotides line up with TRBD2. Losses at the gene ends were 5 bases for V and 2 bases for J; bases not matched to a gene: 2. The CDR3 is 14 amino acids. Germline V gene data show CDR1 as MGHRA and CDR2 as YSYEKL. This CDR3 is CASSGTSGTYEQYF. The CDR3 nucleotides are TGCGCCAGCAGCGGGACTAGCGGCACCTACGAGCAGTACTTC.

V gene TRBV20-1 combines with J gene TRBJ2-7, with D perhaps matching TRBD1 (6 bases). The germline V and J ends were trimmed by 0 bases and 4 bases, with 13 bases remaining between them. The CDR3 totals 14 residues. Germline CDR1 is DFQATT and CDR2 is SNEGSKA (reference sequence). The CDR3 loop reads CSARELGQNYEQYF. The CDR3 DNA reads as TGCAGTGCTAGAGAGTTGGGACAAAATTACGAGCAGTACTTC.

This clonotype was observed a handful of times. The rearrangement uses TRBV12-3 or TRBV12-4 and TRBJ1-1; D ambiguous. V lost 3 bases to trimming and J lost 6 bases, with 11 bases between them. CDR3 length equals 13 residues. CDR3 nucleotide sequence: TGTGCCAGCAGTTTTCCCATTAGCCCTGAAGCTTTCTTT. Translating it yields CASSFPISPEAFF.

The chain combines TRBV27 with TRBJ1-6; D gene unclear. This CDR3 contains 12 residues. The germline V and J ends were trimmed by 5 bases and 7 bases, with 6 bases remaining between them. The V gene's germline CDR1 is MNHEY and CDR2 SMNVEV (reference sequence). The CDR3 DNA reads as TGTGCCAGCAGTCGCCCCAATTCACCCCTCCACTTT. It specifies CASSRPNSPLHF.

Remarks on this clonotype: At one boundary the junction diverges from the germline segment, which might be a read error. This chain links TRBV5-5 with TRBJ2-3; tentative D call: TRBD2 (6 bases). The germline gives CDR1 SGHKS, CDR2 YYEKEE (reference sequence). This CDR3 has 11 residues. The CDR3 DNA follows: TGTGCCAGCAGCCCTGGGACTGCCCAGAATTTT. Translated: CASSPGTAQNF.